A selection of T cell receptor beta chains follows, all from one sample in a study of shared clonotypes between healthy human individuals. This table comes from immunoSEQ multiplex PCR, and its TCRdb copy is limited to in-frame clones, with some not included. The data contain some 2,500,000 clones, 85% to 95% of them singletons. The sequenced material came from naive CD4+ T cells from PBMCs. Receptors originate from a man aged 18 to 35 in good health. Some clones in this sample may be carry-over from other donors' samples. Both conserved end residues are part of each CDR3. D genes are given only for firm matches. Not all rows give a size; the values are once, few, many and, for expanded clones, a class.

NA TRBJ1-3 NA TRBV28 TGTGCCAGCAGTTGGGCCGCCTCTGGAAACACCATATATTTT CASSWAASGNTIYF
NA TRBJ2-5 once TRBV18 TGTGCCAGCTCACCGAGACGCCAAGAGACCCAGTACTTC CASSPRRQETQYF
TRBD1 TRBJ2-3 NA TRBV6-6 TGTGCCAGCAGATCCTGGACAGGGTCGGGCGCAGATACGCAGTATTTT CASRSWTGSGADTQYF
NA TRBJ1-5 NA TRBV4-1 TGCGCCAGCAGCCAAGTCCCCCTGGCCTTTTATAGCAATCAGCCCCAGCATTTT CASSQVPLAFYSNQPQHF
TRBD2 TRBJ2-3 NA TRBV29-1 TGCAGCGTTGAAAGTCTGGGACTAGCGGGAGGCCGGGGGAGCACAGATACGCAGTATTTT CSVESLGLAGGRGSTDTQYF
NA TRBJ1-1 NA TRBV7-8 TGTGCCAGCAGCCCAGGCCGGGTTTACACTGAAGCTTTCTTT CASSPGRVYTEAFF
NA TRBJ2-1 once TRBV5-1 TGCGCCAGCAGCGACCAGGGGGGAGGAAGCTCCTACAATGAGCAGTTCTTC CASSDQGGGSSYNEQFF
TRBD1 TRBJ2-1 NA TRBV5-4 TGTGCCAGCAGCCCGGGGACAGGGGGCTACAATGAGCAGTTCTTC CASSPGTGGYNEQFF
NA TRBJ1-2 NA TRBV19 TGTGCCAGTAGTACACAGGGAAGCTATGGCTACACCTTC CASSTQGSYGYTF
NA TRBJ2-3 NA TRBV23-1 TGCGCCAGCAGTCAAGAAAGGGCAGACACAGATACGCAGTATTTT CASSQERADTDTQYF
NA TRBJ1-3 NA TRBV6-6 TGTGCCAGCAGTGGGGGGCAACGTTTCTCTGGAAACACCATATATTTT CASSGGQRFSGNTIYF
NA TRBJ2-2 NA TRBV5-1 TGCGCCAGCAGCTTGGCAACGACCTCGATCACCGGGGAGCTGTTTTTT CASSLATTSITGELFF
NA TRBJ1-5 NA TRBV21-1 TGTGCCCCGTACGGCGCTTCTGAACAGCCCCAGCATTTT CAPYGASEQPQHF
NA TRBJ2-3 once TRBV6-5 TGTGCCAGCGGAAAGAACAGGGATACGCAGTATTTT CASGKNRDTQYF
NA TRBJ2-3 NA TRBV14 TGTGCCAGCAGCCAAGGACAGCCGACCGGAGCAGATACGCAGTATTTT CASSQGQPTGADTQYF
TRBD1 TRBJ2-3 NA TRBV7-8 TGTGCCAGCAGCAACCGGACAGGGGCGGATACGCAGTATTTT CASSNRTGADTQYF
TRBD2 TRBJ2-1 NA TRBV4-2 TGTGCCAGCAGCCAGGCCGGACTAGCGGGAGGGCTCAATGAGCAGTTCTTC CASSQAGLAGGLNEQFF
TRBD1 TRBJ1-5 NA TRBV7-2 TGTGCCAGCAGCTTATCTTGGGACAGAGCTAATCAGCCCCAGCATTTT CASSLSWDRANQPQHF
TRBD1 TRBJ2-7 NA TRBV28 TGTGCCAGCAGCGACGGACAGGGGTTTTACGAGCAGTACTTC CASSDGQGFYEQYF
NA TRBJ1-1 NA TRBV25-1 TGTGCCAGCAGGGACGGGGGGACTGAAGCTTTCTTT CASRDGGTEAFF
NA TRBJ2-7 NA TRBV6-5 TGTGCCAGCAGTTACTCAGGGAGGACATACGAGCAGTACTTC CASSYSGRTYEQYF
TRBD1 TRBJ1-5 NA TRBV28 TGTGCCAGCATACCTCGGGACAGGCCCAATCAGCCCCAGCATTTT CASIPRDRPNQPQHF
NA TRBJ1-5 NA TRBV7-2 TGTGCCAGCAGCTTAGATCGGAGCAATCAGCCCCAGCATTTT CASSLDRSNQPQHF
NA TRBJ2-5 NA TRBV30 TGTGCCTGGAGGACCACGGGTCGCCCGAAGGGGACCCAGTACTTC CAWRTTGRPKGTQYF
NA TRBJ1-1 few TRBV7-9 TGTGCCAGCAACCATCCGGGGGCCCGGAGGGACACTGAAGCTTTCTTT CASNHPGARRDTEAFF
TRBD1 TRBJ1-5 NA TRBV27 TGTGCCAGCGCCTTAAGGGGACAGGGAAGCTCCTATAGCAATCAGCCCCAGCATTTT CASALRGQGSSYSNQPQHF
NA TRBJ2-1 NA TRBV4-1 TGCGCCAGCAGCCCTGGCTACATTGACAATGAGCAGTTCTTC CASSPGYIDNEQFF
NA TRBJ1-1 NA TRBV7-3 TGTGCCAGCAGCGATACGGCCAGGGGGAACACTGAAGCTTTCTTT CASSDTARGNTEAFF
NA TRBJ1-5 NA TRBV2 TGTGCCAGCAATTATTATAGCAATCAGCCCCAGCATTTT CASNYYSNQPQHF
NA TRBJ1-5 NA TRBV2 TGTGCCAGCAGTGTGGGACCCCCGGGAGAGGGGGCCCAGCATTTT CASSVGPPGEGAQHF
TRBD2 TRBJ2-7 once TRBV10-1 TGCGCCAGCAGCAGAGCTAGCGGAGACGGGTCCGAGCAGTACTTC CASSRASGDGSEQYF